This TCR beta chain emerged from a study of shared clonotypes between healthy human individuals. Worth noting for this clone: The same CDR3 also results from other DNA sequences found in this sample.

Only in-frame clones appear in the TCRdb table, and some are missing; sequencing was by immunoSEQ multiplex PCR. This repertoire shows approximately 2,200,000 clones, under 95% found once; its top ten account for over 1.5%. The ends were cut back, 6 bases at V and 0 bases at J, with 15 bases in the middle. Germline loops: CDR1 SQVTM, CDR2 ANQGSEA. The length of the CDR3 is 15 residues. Selected positively for CCR7 and CD45RO-negative, naive CD8 cells excluded terminally differentiated effector memory CD45RA+ cells. Adult donors, all healthy and HIV-negative, had no recent acute infections or vaccinations.

V is TRBV29-1 and J is TRBJ2-1, with D maybe TRBD2 (5 bases). This TCR came from a man aged 18 to 29 in good health. Some clones in this sample may be carry-over from other donors' samples. The sample was naive CD8+ T cells from PBMCs. CDR3 in DNA: TGCAGCGTCGAGGGCGGCAGGAGCTCCTACAATGAGCAGTTCTTC. Residues: CSVEGGRSSYNEQFF.